The rows below give T cell receptor beta chains drawn from one sample of a study of blood T cells in healthy people across ages. TCRdb itself ran the 5' RACE reads through MiXCR, one entry per CDR3 protein. The sample yields approximately 820,000 distinct CDR3 sequences, 44% seen once. Sequencing input: blood. These receptors came from a man in his 60s in good health. CDR3s include the opening cysteine and the closing phenylalanine or tryptophan. A D gene is named only where the DNA matches it firmly. The listing skips clone size in some rows; elsewhere it reads once, few, many or a size class.

V	D	J	size	length	DNA	CDR3
TRBV27	-	TRBJ1-1	-	13	TGTGCCAGCAGTCCCCGCCCGGGAACTGAAGCTTTCTTT	CASSPRPGTEAFF
TRBV18	TRBD1	TRBJ1-5	-	20	TGTGCCAGCTCAGCCACTCCGGGACAGGGAGGAGATATGAGCAATCAGCCCCAGCATTTT	CASSATPGQGGDMSNQPQHF
TRBV21-1	-	TRBJ1-6	few	13	TGTGCCAGCAGCAGAGAAGGTGGGTCACCCCTCCACTTT	CASSREGGSPLHF
TRBV7-2	-	TRBJ1-6	-	15	TGTGCCAGCAGCTTAGGGGCAGTGGGGAATTCACCCCTCCACTTT	CASSLGAVGNSPLHF
TRBV7-2	-	TRBJ2-7	few	14	TGTGCCAGCAGCGGCACCCGGATCCAGTACGAGCAGTACTTC	CASSGTRIQYEQYF
TRBV14	-	TRBJ2-3	-	15	TGTGCCAGCAGTCAACAGGGACTATCCCGGGATACGCAGTATTTT	CASSQQGLSRDTQYF
TRBV7-9	TRBD2	TRBJ2-7	once	14	TGTGCCAGCAGCTTAGAGGGACCAGCGGGGGGGCAGTACTTC	CASSLEGPAGGQYF
TRBV5-1	-	TRBJ2-1	-	13	TGCGCCAGCAGTGGGACTTCGACGGGAGAGCAGTTCTTC	CASSGTSTGEQFF
TRBV3-1	-	TRBJ2-3	-	12	TGTGCCAGCCTAGGAAGCTCAGATACGCAGTATTTT	CASLGSSDTQYF
TRBV6-5	-	TRBJ1-2	-	14	TGTGCCAGCAGTTACGACGACAGGAACTATGGCTACACCTTC	CASSYDDRNYGYTF
TRBV20-1	-	TRBJ2-5	few	16	TGCAGTGCTATAGAGGGTGGGGGCCACCGACAAGAGACCCAGTACTTC	CSAIEGGGHRQETQYF
TRBV29-1	-	TRBJ2-1	-	12	TGCAGCGTTGATCCAGGGCACGGTGAGCAGTTCTTC	CSVDPGHGEQFF
TRBV6-7	TRBD2	TRBJ2-3	once	16	TGTGCCAGCAGTCTTCGAGGCCGATCAGGGCGGGGGTCGCAGTATTTT	CASSLRGRSGRGSQYF
TRBV18	-	TRBJ2-2	few	16	TGTGCCAGCTCACCCCTCGCCGGGTCCAACACCGGGGAGCTGTTTTTT	CASSPLAGSNTGELFF
TRBV19	-	TRBJ2-7	few	12	TGTGCCAGTAGTATTCTGGGCTACGAGCAGTACTTC	CASSILGYEQYF
TRBV5-6	-	TRBJ2-3	-	17	TGTGCCAGCAGCTTGTATCTGGTGGGGGCGAGCACAGATACGCAGTATTTT	CASSLYLVGASTDTQYF
TRBV12-3/TRBV12-4	-	TRBJ1-5	-	13	TGTGCCAGCAGTTGGGCAGATAATCAGCCCCAGCATTTT	CASSWADNQPQHF
TRBV7-2	-	TRBJ2-1	-	14	TGTGCCAGCAGCCCTACTTTCCAGTCAGATGAGCAGTTCTTC	CASSPTFQSDEQFF
TRBV7-9	TRBD1	TRBJ2-5	-	15	TGTGCCAGCAGCTTATTACAGGGGTACGAAGAGACCCAGTACTTC	CASSLLQGYEETQYF
TRBV5-4	-	TRBJ2-5	once	14	TGTGCCAGCAGCTTGGAAGGTTTCGGGAAGACCCAGTACTTC	CASSLEGFGKTQYF
TRBV6-2/TRBV6-3	TRBD2	TRBJ2-5	-	15	TGTACCACCACCCTGGCGGGAGAGGAACAAGAGACCCAGTACTTC	CTTTLAGEEQETQYF
TRBV6-1	TRBD1	TRBJ2-7	-	16	TGTGCCAGCAGTGAAGTTGGTGGACAGGGGGCCTACGAGCAGTACTTC	CASSEVGGQGAYEQYF
TRBV7-2	-	TRBJ2-7	few	15	TGTGCCAGCAGCTTACTGGTAGGGGGGAACTACGAGCAGTACTTC	CASSLLVGGNYEQYF
TRBV21-1	-	TRBJ2-5	-	15	TGTGCCAGCAGCAAAAGGGGAGATACAGGAGAGACCCAGTACTTC	CASSKRGDTGETQYF
TRBV25-1	-	TRBJ1-2	few	14	TGTGCCAGCAGTGAGGCAGGGAGAGCCGGTGGCTACACCTTC	CASSEAGRAGGYTF
TRBV12-3/TRBV12-4	TRBD1	TRBJ2-5	few	16	TGTGCCAGCGGGGTACTCGGGACAGGCCATTTGGGAGAGCAGTACTTC	CASGVLGTGHLGEQYF
TRBV6-2/TRBV6-3	-	TRBJ2-7	few	13	TGTGCCAGCAGTTATTTGGGCTCCTACGAGCAGTACTTC	CASSYLGSYEQYF
TRBV25-1	-	TRBJ1-2	-	13	TGTGCCAGCAGTGACTGGACATCGACCGGCTACACCTTC	CASSDWTSTGYTF
TRBV5-1	-	TRBJ2-3	-	16	TGCGCCAGCAGCCTCAAGAGGGGGGGGAGTCCAGATACGCAGTATTTT	CASSLKRGGSPDTQYF
TRBV5-5	-	TRBJ2-1	few	15	TGTGCCAGCAGCGGTAGCTCGAGCTCCTACAATGAGCAGTTCTTC	CASSGSSSSYNEQFF
TRBV20-1	-	TRBJ2-1	few	16	TGCAGTGCTAGAATCGTCAGTCAAAGAGCCTACAATGAGCAGTTCTTC	CSARIVSQRAYNEQFF
TRBV5-1	TRBD2	TRBJ2-7	-	15	TGCGCCAGCAGCGTCAATAGCGGGAGGGCCGACGAGCAGTACTTC	CASSVNSGRADEQYF
TRBV6-6	-	TRBJ2-1	few	11	TGTGCCAGCAGTTTAGAGGGAGGGCAGTTCTTC	CASSLEGGQFF
TRBV20-1	TRBD1	TRBJ2-3	-	15	TGCAGTGCTAGAGATCTGGCCAGGGGGCGAGATACGCAGTATTTT	CSARDLARGRDTQYF
TRBV7-9	TRBD1	TRBJ1-2	few	14	TGTGCCAGCAGCCCGACAGGGGCTGACTATGGCTACACCTTC	CASSPTGADYGYTF
TRBV28	TRBD2	TRBJ2-6	-	21	TGTGCCAGCAGTTCATCTGGCCTAGCGGGGAGCGGGGGCACTGGGGCCAACGTCCTGACTTTC	CASSSSGLAGSGGTGANVLTF
TRBV5-8	TRBD1	TRBJ2-1	few	15	TGTGCCAGCAGCCGCTGGACAGGGGTTAGCAATGAGCAGTTCTTC	CASSRWTGVSNEQFF
TRBV28	TRBD1	TRBJ2-1	once	18	TGTGCCAGCAGGTCCGGGACAGGGGGCGCAACCCCTTACAATGAGCAGTTCTTC	CASRSGTGGATPYNEQFF
TRBV15	-	TRBJ2-7	-	12	TGTGCCACCAGCAAGTTAGGGGACGAGCAGTACTTC	CATSKLGDEQYF
TRBV6-2/TRBV6-3	-	TRBJ2-7	-	16	TGTGCCAGCAGAAAGGGGGGGCCCGCTAGCAACTACGAGCAGTACTTC	CASRKGGPASNYEQYF
TRBV29-1	-	TRBJ2-1	few	16	TGCAGCGTTGAAGATCCAATATGGGGACAATACAATGAGCAGTTCTTC	CSVEDPIWGQYNEQFF
TRBV2	-	TRBJ1-5	-	15	TGTGCCAGCAGTGCGGTTCAGGGGCTTAATCAGCCCCAGCATTTT	CASSAVQGLNQPQHF
TRBV20-1	-	TRBJ2-4	once	11	TGCAGTGCAGGCGGCTCCTACGGGCAGTACTTC	CSAGGSYGQYF
TRBV7-2	TRBD1	TRBJ2-3	-	16	TGTGCCAGCAGCTTGCACCGGGACAGGGCAGGAGATACGCAGTATTTT	CASSLHRDRAGDTQYF
TRBV6-2/TRBV6-3	-	TRBJ1-5	-	17	TGTGCCAGCAGTTACTCGCGGAGGTCCTCCTACAATCAGCCCCAGCATTTT	CASSYSRRSSYNQPQHF
TRBV12-3/TRBV12-4	-	TRBJ2-7	-	12	TGTGCCGGCAGTTCCGACTCCTACGAGCAGTACTTC	CAGSSDSYEQYF
TRBV6-2/TRBV6-3	-	TRBJ2-7	-	13	TGTGCCGCCATCGGGCCCTCCCCCTACGAGCAGTACTTC	CAAIGPSPYEQYF
TRBV20-1	TRBD2	TRBJ2-5	-	19	TGCAGTGCTCTCCCAGGGGGACTAGCGGGGGCGGGGTCCCAAGGGACCCGGTACTTC	CSALPGGLAGAGSQGTRYF
TRBV20-1	-	TRBJ2-1	few	14	TGCAGTGCCAGCCGACGAGCGGGCTCCAATGAGCAGTTCTTC	CSASRRAGSNEQFF
TRBV2	-	TRBJ2-5	-	13	TGTGCCAGCGGTGAGGCGGCCTCGGGGACCCAGTACTTC	CASGEAASGTQYF
TRBV20-1	TRBD2	TRBJ2-5	few	16	TGCAGTGCTCCCCAGCCTAGCGGGGGTAACAAAGAGACCCAGTACTTC	CSAPQPSGGNKETQYF
TRBV6-2/TRBV6-3	-	TRBJ2-7	few	11	TGTGCCAGCAGAAACAGGGTCGAGCAGTACTTC	CASRNRVEQYF
TRBV3-1	TRBD1	TRBJ2-7	few	14	TGTGCCAGCAGCCAGGGACAGCATTCCTACGAGCAGTACTTC	CASSQGQHSYEQYF